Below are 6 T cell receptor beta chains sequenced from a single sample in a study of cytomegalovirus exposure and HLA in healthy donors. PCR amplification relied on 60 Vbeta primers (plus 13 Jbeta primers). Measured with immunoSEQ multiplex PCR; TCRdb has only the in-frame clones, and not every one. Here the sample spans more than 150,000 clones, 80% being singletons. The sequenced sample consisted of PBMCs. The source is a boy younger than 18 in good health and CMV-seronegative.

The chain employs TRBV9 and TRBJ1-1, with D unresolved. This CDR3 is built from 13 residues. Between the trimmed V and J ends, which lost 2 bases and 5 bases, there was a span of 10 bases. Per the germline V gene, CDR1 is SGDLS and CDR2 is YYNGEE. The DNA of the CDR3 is TGTGCCAGCAGCGTGGGCAGAAGTACTGAAGCTTTCTTT. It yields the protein CASSVGRSTEAFF.

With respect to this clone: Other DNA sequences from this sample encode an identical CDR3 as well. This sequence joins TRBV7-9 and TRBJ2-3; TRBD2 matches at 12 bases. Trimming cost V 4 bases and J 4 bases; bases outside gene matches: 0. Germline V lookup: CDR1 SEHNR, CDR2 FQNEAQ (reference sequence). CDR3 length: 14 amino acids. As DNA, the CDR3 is TGTGCCAGCAGCTCTAGCGGGGGGGCAGATACGCAGTATTTT. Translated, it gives CASSSSGGADTQYF.

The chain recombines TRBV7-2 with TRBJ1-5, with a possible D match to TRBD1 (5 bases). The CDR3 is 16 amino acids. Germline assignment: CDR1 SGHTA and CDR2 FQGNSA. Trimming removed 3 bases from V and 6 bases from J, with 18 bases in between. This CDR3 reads CASSFKGRSGAQPQHF. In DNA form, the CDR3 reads TGTGCCAGCAGCTTTAAGGGACGCAGCGGGGCTCAGCCCCAGCATTTT.

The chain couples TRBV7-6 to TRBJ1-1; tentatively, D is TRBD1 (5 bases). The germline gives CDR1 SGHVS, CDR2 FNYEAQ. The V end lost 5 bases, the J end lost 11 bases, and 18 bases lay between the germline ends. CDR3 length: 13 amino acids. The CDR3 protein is CASSPRGAGKAFF. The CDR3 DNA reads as TGTGCCAGCAGCCCCCGAGGGGCGGGGAAGGCTTTCTTT.

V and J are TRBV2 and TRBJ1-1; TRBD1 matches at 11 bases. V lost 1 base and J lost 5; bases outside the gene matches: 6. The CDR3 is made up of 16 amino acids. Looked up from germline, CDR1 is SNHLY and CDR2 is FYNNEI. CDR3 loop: CASSEEEGQGATEAFF. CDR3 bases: TGTGCCAGCAGTGAAGAGGAAGGACAGGGGGCTACTGAAGCTTTCTTT.

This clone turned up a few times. CDR3 region: CASSSAGVDNEKLFF. In nucleotides, the CDR3 is TGTGCCAGCAGCTCCGCAGGGGTGGATAATGAAAAACTGTTTTTT. J is TRBJ1-4 and V is TRBV7-8; perhaps TRBD1 as D (6 bases). There are 15 residues in the CDR3. The germline V gene encodes CDR1 SGHVS and CDR2 FQNEAQ. V shed 4 bases and J shed 4 bases, with 13 bases lying between them.